The 3 T cell receptor beta chains below all came from one sample that was sequenced in a study of blood T cell repertoires in COVID-19. Using immunoSEQ multiplex PCR, the repertoire was profiled, and TCRdb retains in-frame clones only, with some absent. In the table there are about 140,000 clones, about three quarters of which are singletons. The sequenced sample was peripheral blood. The receptor source for this set is a woman aged 50 to 60 with active or convalescent COVID-19.

This chain uses TRBV27 with TRBJ1-5; maybe TRBD1 (5 bases). V was clipped by 2 bases and J by 4 bases, with 12 bases between them. The germline CDR1 and CDR2 sequences are MNHEY and SMNVEV (reference sequence). This CDR3 is 15 amino acids long. In DNA, the CDR3 is TGTGCCAGCAGTTTAGCGGCAGGGCCGAATCAGCCCCAGCATTTT. This encodes CASSLAAGPNQPQHF.

This clone was picked up one time. This chain connects TRBV6-5 to TRBJ1-2; no firm D call. Looked up from germline, CDR1 is MNHEY and CDR2 is SVGAGI. Trimming removed 4 bases at V and 6 bases at J, with 18 bases between. The CDR3 length is 15 residues. CDR3 coding DNA: TGTGCCAGCAGTTTACGAAGGGAGTCGGCTAATGGCTACACCTTC. This sequence encodes CASSLRRESANGYTF.

V and J are TRBV5-6 and TRBJ2-5; maybe TRBD1 (6 bases). The CDR3 is 13 residues long. Deletions cut 0 bases from V and 5 bases from J, with 8 bases between. CDR1 SGHDT and CDR2 YYEEEE come from the germline V gene. The CDR3 DNA sequence: TGTGCCAGCAGCTTGGACAGGGCGGAGACCCAGTACTTC. This gives the protein CASSLDRAETQYF.